A selection of T cell receptor beta chains follows, all from one sample in a study of blood T cell repertoires in COVID-19. Sequenced by immunoSEQ multiplex PCR; TCRdb stores in-frame clones only, minus some. The sample holds about 220,000 clones, approximately 83% seen once. Sequencing was performed on PBMCs or T cells enriched from blood (not recorded which). All receptors derive from a woman aged 40 to 50 who had been exposed to COVID-19. Both conserved end residues are part of each CDR3. Fields, in order: J gene, clone size, D gene, V gene, CDR3 protein, CDR3 DNA. D genes are given only for firm matches. Only part of the rows carry a size: once, few, many, or a class if the clone is expanded.

j_call: TRBJ1-2; clone_size: few; d_call: -; v_call: TRBV7-9; cdr3_aa: CASSYPPEHTF; cdr3_nt: TGTGCCAGCAGCTACCCTCCTGAGCACACCTTC
j_call: TRBJ1-6; clone_size: -; d_call: -; v_call: TRBV19; cdr3_aa: CASSIPSDSPLHF; cdr3_nt: TGTGCCAGTAGTATCCCTTCTGATTCACCCCTCCACTTT
j_call: TRBJ1-2; clone_size: -; d_call: TRBD1; v_call: TRBV14; cdr3_aa: CASSQVSRGGDGYTF; cdr3_nt: TGTGCCAGCAGCCAAGTATCCCGAGGGGGCGATGGCTACACCTTC
j_call: TRBJ2-1; clone_size: -; d_call: TRBD2; v_call: TRBV28; cdr3_aa: CASSLGTSGGAVNEQFF; cdr3_nt: TGTGCCAGCAGTTTAGGGACTAGCGGGGGGGCGGTGAATGAGCAGTTCTTC
j_call: TRBJ1-1; clone_size: few; d_call: -; v_call: TRBV2; cdr3_aa: CASSRQHPEAFF; cdr3_nt: TGTGCCAGCAGTCGACAGCACCCTGAAGCTTTCTTT
j_call: TRBJ2-7; clone_size: -; d_call: TRBD1; v_call: TRBV9; cdr3_aa: CASSAQGTGTFEQYF; cdr3_nt: TGTGCCAGCAGCGCACAAGGGACAGGGACCTTCGAGCAGTACTTC
j_call: TRBJ1-5; clone_size: -; d_call: -; v_call: TRBV5-4; cdr3_aa: CASSFGSGKNQPQHF; cdr3_nt: TGTGCCAGCAGCTTTGGTTCAGGGAAAAATCAGCCCCAGCATTTT
j_call: TRBJ2-5; clone_size: -; d_call: TRBD1; v_call: TRBV19; cdr3_aa: CASSTRTGKETQYF; cdr3_nt: TGTGCCAGTAGTACGAGGACAGGGAAAGAGACCCAGTACTTC
j_call: TRBJ2-5; clone_size: -; d_call: -; v_call: TRBV24-1; cdr3_aa: CATSPGQETQYF; cdr3_nt: TGTGCCACCAGTCCGGGGCAAGAGACCCAGTACTTC
j_call: TRBJ1-1; clone_size: -; d_call: -; v_call: TRBV14; cdr3_aa: CASSHAGGTEAFF; cdr3_nt: TGTGCCAGCAGCCATGCCGGGGGCACTGAAGCTTTCTTT
j_call: TRBJ2-2; clone_size: -; d_call: -; v_call: TRBV6-5; cdr3_aa: CASSGTFNTGELFF; cdr3_nt: TGTGCCAGCAGCGGGACTTTTAACACCGGGGAGCTGTTTTTT
j_call: TRBJ1-2; clone_size: -; d_call: -; v_call: TRBV7-3; cdr3_aa: CASSSRGVSDNYGYTF; cdr3_nt: TGTGCCAGCAGCTCCCGCGGTGTTTCAGATAACTATGGCTACACCTTC
j_call: TRBJ2-1; clone_size: -; d_call: -; v_call: TRBV7-9; cdr3_aa: CASSPRGSTYNEQFF; cdr3_nt: TGTGCCAGCAGCCCTAGGGGGAGCACCTACAATGAGCAGTTCTTC
j_call: TRBJ2-7; clone_size: -; d_call: -; v_call: TRBV20-1; cdr3_aa: CSARGSGEQYF; cdr3_nt: TGCAGTGCTAGAGGGAGTGGGGAGCAGTACTTC
j_call: TRBJ1-3; clone_size: -; d_call: -; v_call: TRBV9; cdr3_aa: CASSPSPSSGNTIYF; cdr3_nt: TGTGCCAGCAGCCCCAGTCCTAGCTCTGGAAACACCATATATTTT
j_call: TRBJ2-7; clone_size: -; d_call: -; v_call: TRBV2; cdr3_aa: CASRRDMVAYEQYF; cdr3_nt: TGTGCCAGCAGGAGGGACATGGTAGCCTACGAGCAGTACTTC
j_call: TRBJ1-1; clone_size: -; d_call: -; v_call: TRBV30; cdr3_aa: CAWSQGFGGTEAFF; cdr3_nt: TGTGCCTGGTCACAGGGATTTGGAGGCACTGAAGCTTTCTTT
j_call: TRBJ1-2; clone_size: -; d_call: -; v_call: TRBV5-1; cdr3_aa: CASSRGGRRDGNYGYTF; cdr3_nt: TGCGCCAGCAGCCGCGGAGGTAGGAGGGACGGTAACTATGGCTACACCTTC
j_call: TRBJ2-7; clone_size: -; d_call: -; v_call: TRBV12-3/TRBV12-4; cdr3_aa: CASREQGTGEQYF; cdr3_nt: TGTGCCAGCAGAGAGCAGGGGACGGGCGAGCAGTACTTC
j_call: TRBJ2-1; clone_size: few; d_call: TRBD2; v_call: TRBV7-3; cdr3_aa: CASSFREAGDSYNEQFF; cdr3_nt: TGTGCCAGCAGCTTCAGAGAGGCGGGGGACTCCTACAATGAGCAGTTCTTC
j_call: TRBJ2-5; clone_size: -; d_call: TRBD2; v_call: TRBV19; cdr3_aa: CASSSAQASGDITQYF; cdr3_nt: TGTGCCAGTAGTAGTGCCCAGGCTAGCGGGGACATCACCCAGTACTTC
j_call: TRBJ1-2; clone_size: -; d_call: -; v_call: TRBV19; cdr3_aa: CASRTDNNYGYTF; cdr3_nt: TGTGCCAGTCGGACGGACAATAACTATGGCTACACCTTC
j_call: TRBJ2-1; clone_size: -; d_call: -; v_call: TRBV5-1; cdr3_aa: CASSLGVDGGSDTQFF; cdr3_nt: TGCGCCAGCAGCTTGGGGGTCGACGGGGGTTCAGATACGCAGTTCTTC
j_call: TRBJ2-3; clone_size: -; d_call: TRBD2; v_call: TRBV5-4; cdr3_aa: CASSLAATRGNTDTQYF; cdr3_nt: TGTGCCAGCAGCTTGGCCGCTACGCGGGGGAACACAGATACGCAGTATTTT
j_call: TRBJ2-7; clone_size: -; d_call: TRBD1; v_call: TRBV25-1; cdr3_aa: CASSSGTGTVMYEQYF; cdr3_nt: TGTGCCAGCAGTTCAGGAACCGGGACAGTAATGTACGAGCAGTACTTC
j_call: TRBJ1-5; clone_size: -; d_call: TRBD1; v_call: TRBV2; cdr3_aa: CASRARQGGDQPQHF; cdr3_nt: TGTGCCAGCAGAGCGAGACAGGGCGGGGATCAGCCCCAGCATTTT
j_call: TRBJ2-7; clone_size: -; d_call: TRBD1; v_call: TRBV19; cdr3_aa: CAAGTGGFYEQYF; cdr3_nt: TGTGCGGCCGGGACAGGGGGGTTCTACGAGCAGTACTTC
j_call: TRBJ2-3; clone_size: once; d_call: -; v_call: TRBV19; cdr3_aa: CASSMFGVPDTQYF; cdr3_nt: TGTGCCAGTAGTATGTTCGGGGTCCCAGATACGCAGTATTTT
j_call: TRBJ2-1; clone_size: -; d_call: TRBD2; v_call: TRBV9; cdr3_aa: CASSDSGGASEQFF; cdr3_nt: TGTGCCAGCAGCGACAGCGGGGGGGCCAGTGAGCAGTTCTTC
j_call: TRBJ2-1; clone_size: -; d_call: TRBD2; v_call: TRBV5-1; cdr3_aa: CASSLGPAGVGNEQFF; cdr3_nt: TGCGCCAGCAGCTTGGGCCCAGCGGGGGTGGGGAATGAGCAGTTCTTC
j_call: TRBJ1-2; clone_size: -; d_call: TRBD1; v_call: TRBV7-9; cdr3_aa: CASSVDRGLVYGYTF; cdr3_nt: TGTGCCAGCAGCGTCGACAGGGGGCTTGTCTATGGCTACACCTTC
j_call: TRBJ2-7; clone_size: few; d_call: -; v_call: TRBV7-2; cdr3_aa: CASSLSGYEQYF; cdr3_nt: TGTGCCAGCAGCTTATCGGGCTACGAGCAGTACTTC
j_call: TRBJ1-1; clone_size: -; d_call: TRBD1; v_call: TRBV19; cdr3_aa: CASSRTGVDTEAFF; cdr3_nt: TGTGCCAGTAGTAGGACAGGGGTAGACACTGAAGCTTTCTTT
j_call: TRBJ1-5; clone_size: -; d_call: -; v_call: TRBV5-8; cdr3_aa: CASSLGFGGSSHNQPQHF; cdr3_nt: TGTGCCAGCAGCTTGGGTTTTGGAGGGAGTTCCCACAATCAGCCCCAGCATTTT
j_call: TRBJ1-4; clone_size: -; d_call: TRBD1; v_call: TRBV7-2; cdr3_aa: CASRAGTGSNEKLFF; cdr3_nt: TGTGCCAGCAGAGCCGGGACAGGGAGTAACGAAAAACTGTTTTTT
j_call: TRBJ2-2; clone_size: -; d_call: -; v_call: TRBV7-8; cdr3_aa: CASSSLRDILFF; cdr3_nt: TGTGCCAGCAGCTCGCTACGGGACATATTGTTTTTT
j_call: TRBJ2-1; clone_size: -; d_call: -; v_call: TRBV5-6; cdr3_aa: CASWTVGTYNEQFF; cdr3_nt: TGTGCCAGCTGGACAGTGGGAACCTACAATGAGCAGTTCTTC
j_call: TRBJ2-7; clone_size: -; d_call: -; v_call: TRBV6-5; cdr3_aa: CASSYTDREAGQYF; cdr3_nt: TGTGCCAGCAGTTACACTGACAGGGAAGCGGGGCAGTACTTC